The rows below give T cell receptor beta chains drawn from one sample of a study of T cell clonotyping in hematopoietic cell transplantation. Method: immunoSEQ multiplex PCR; TCRdb's copy keeps in-frame clones and lacks some. Of about 11,000 clones listed, under 95% were seen once; the top ten hold about an eighth. Sequencing used peripheral blood mononuclear cells, obtained before stem cell transplant. The receptors shown here come from a woman between 40 and 55 years old with acute myeloid leukemia. Some clones in this sample may be carry-over from other donors' samples. Both conserved end residues are part of each CDR3.

j_gene: TRBJ2-3; v_gene: TRBV13; CDR3aa: CASSIGTGGADTQYF
j_gene: TRBJ1-5; v_gene: TRBV30; CDR3aa: CAWSNLFNQPQHF
j_gene: TRBJ2-2; v_gene: TRBV7-6; CDR3aa: CASSFSTGELFF
j_gene: TRBJ2-7; v_gene: TRBV14; CDR3aa: CASSQELGAHYEQYF
j_gene: TRBJ1-1; v_gene: TRBV7-6; CDR3aa: CASSLTFGPNTEAFF
j_gene: TRBJ2-1; v_gene: TRBV11-2; CDR3aa: CASSLGLGLAVGDEQFF
j_gene: TRBJ2-1; v_gene: TRBV5-1; CDR3aa: CASKDVYSYNEQFF
j_gene: TRBJ2-7; v_gene: TRBV2; CDR3aa: CASSEGFARGLYEQYF
j_gene: TRBJ2-1; v_gene: TRBV5-4; CDR3aa: CASSPGTSGRSYNEQFF
j_gene: TRBJ1-1; v_gene: TRBV4-2; CDR3aa: CASSPRQGNTEAFF
j_gene: TRBJ2-1; v_gene: TRBV2; CDR3aa: CASSVPAGGYNEQFF
j_gene: TRBJ1-1; v_gene: TRBV4-2; CDR3aa: CASSPGGNTEAFF
j_gene: TRBJ1-1; v_gene: TRBV29-1; CDR3aa: CSANTGNTEAFF